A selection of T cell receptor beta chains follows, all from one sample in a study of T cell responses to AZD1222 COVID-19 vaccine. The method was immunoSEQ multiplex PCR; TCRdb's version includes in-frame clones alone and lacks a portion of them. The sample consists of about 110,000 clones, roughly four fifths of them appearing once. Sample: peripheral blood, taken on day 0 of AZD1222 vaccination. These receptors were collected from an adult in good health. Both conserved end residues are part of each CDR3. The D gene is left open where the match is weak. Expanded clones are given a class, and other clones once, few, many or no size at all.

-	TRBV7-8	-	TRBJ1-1	CASSGRGSDYRNTEAFF	TGTGCCAGCAGCGGACGAGGGTCAGACTATAGGAACACTGAAGCTTTCTTT
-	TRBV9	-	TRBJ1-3	CASSPPGAASGNTIYF	TGTGCCAGCAGCCCCCCCGGGGCAGCCTCTGGAAACACCATATATTTT
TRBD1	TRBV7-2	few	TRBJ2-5	CASSFPGTVVKETQYF	TGTGCCAGCAGCTTCCCCGGGACAGTGGTGAAAGAGACCCAGTACTTC
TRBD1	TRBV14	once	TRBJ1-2	CASSSLQGDYGYTF	TGTGCCAGCAGCAGCCTTCAGGGGGACTATGGCTACACCTTC
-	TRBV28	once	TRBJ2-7	CASSFSPPGSIREQYF	TGTGCCAGCAGTTTTTCGCCCCCGGGGTCGATCAGGGAGCAGTACTTC
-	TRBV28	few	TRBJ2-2	CASSSGPYTGELFF	TGTGCCAGCAGCTCCGGGCCTTACACCGGGGAGCTGTTTTTT
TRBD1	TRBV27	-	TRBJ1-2	CASSRSGQRVSYTF	TGTGCCAGCAGTAGATCGGGACAGCGGGTCAGCTACACCTTC
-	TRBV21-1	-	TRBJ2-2	CASSKKGLAGNTGELFF	TGTGCCAGCAGCAAAAAGGGACTAGCGGGGAACACCGGGGAGCTGTTTTTT
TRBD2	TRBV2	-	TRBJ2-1	CASRSMGLAANEQFF	TGTGCCAGCAGATCAATGGGACTAGCGGCCAATGAGCAGTTCTTC
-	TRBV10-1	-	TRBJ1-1	CASSDQMSTEAFF	TGCGCCAGCAGTGACCAGATGAGCACTGAAGCTTTCTTT
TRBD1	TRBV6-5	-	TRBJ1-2	CASSYGQAYGYTF	TGTGCCAGCAGTTACGGACAGGCGTATGGCTACACCTTC
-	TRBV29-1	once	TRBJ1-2	CSVGTEFYGYTF	TGCAGCGTTGGGACAGAATTCTATGGCTACACCTTC
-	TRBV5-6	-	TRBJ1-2	CASSLWPGGEFGYGYTF	TGTGCCAGCAGCTTGTGGCCGGGTGGGGAATTCGGGTATGGCTACACCTTC
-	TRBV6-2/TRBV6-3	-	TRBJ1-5	CASSYERGAYSNQPQHF	TGTGCCAGCAGTTACGAGAGGGGCGCCTATAGCAATCAGCCCCAGCATTTT
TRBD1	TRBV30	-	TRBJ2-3	CAWLRGGGTQYF	TGTGCCTGGCTAAGAGGGGGCGGTACGCAGTATTTT
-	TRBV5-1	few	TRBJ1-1	CASSLATSNTEAFF	TGCGCCAGCAGCTTGGCGACCTCGAACACTGAAGCTTTCTTT
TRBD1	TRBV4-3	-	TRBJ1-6	CASSQQQGTNSPLHF	TGCGCCAGCAGCCAACAACAGGGGACCAATTCACCCCTCCACTTT
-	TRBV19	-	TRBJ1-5	CASSIATGQPQHF	TGTGCCAGTAGTATAGCTACCGGGCAGCCCCAGCATTTT
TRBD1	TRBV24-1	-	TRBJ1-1	CATSDSGTGLAFF	TGTGCCACCAGTGACTCCGGGACAGGATTGGCTTTCTTT
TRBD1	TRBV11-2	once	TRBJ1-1	CASSFRQGMATEAFF	TGTGCCAGCAGCTTCAGACAGGGGATGGCCACTGAAGCTTTCTTT
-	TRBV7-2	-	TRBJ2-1	CASSSVWGGNEQFF	TGTGCCAGCAGCTCCGTGTGGGGCGGGAATGAGCAGTTCTTC
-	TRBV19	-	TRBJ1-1	CASSDRPGTEAFF	TGTGCCAGTAGCGACAGGCCTGGAACTGAAGCTTTCTTT
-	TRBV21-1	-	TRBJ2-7	CASSKGGGCDSYEQYF	TGTGCCAGCAGCAAAGGAGGAGGGTGCGATTCCTACGAGCAGTACTTC
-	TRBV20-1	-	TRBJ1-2	CSASNPGESGTSTNYGYTF	TGCAGTGCTAGTAACCCGGGTGAATCCGGGACTTCGACTAACTATGGCTACACCTTC
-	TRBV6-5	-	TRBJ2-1	CASSRTGNEQFF	TGTGCCAGCAGCAGGACTGGCAATGAGCAGTTCTTC
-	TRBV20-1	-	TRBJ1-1	CSARQEEAFF	TGCAGTGCCCGACAGGAGGAAGCTTTCTTT
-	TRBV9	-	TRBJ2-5	CASSSRSQGLGTQYF	TGTGCCAGCAGCTCCCGTTCCCAGGGACTGGGGACCCAGTACTTC
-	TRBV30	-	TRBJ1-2	CARVLGVGYTF	TGTGCCCGGGTTTTGGGGGTCGGCTACACCTTC
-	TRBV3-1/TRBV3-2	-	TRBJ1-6	CASSLWQPNSPLHF	TGTGCCAGCAGCCTTTGGCAGCCTAATTCACCCCTCCACTTT
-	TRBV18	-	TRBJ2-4	CASSPAPAKNIQYF	TGTGCCAGCTCACCGGCCCCAGCCAAAAACATTCAGTACTTC
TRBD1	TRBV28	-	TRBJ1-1	CASSQRTGNTEAFF	TGTGCCAGCAGTCAACGGACAGGGAACACTGAAGCTTTCTTT
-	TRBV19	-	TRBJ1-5	CASSIIDSNQPQHF	TGTGCCAGTAGTATTATAGATAGCAATCAGCCCCAGCATTTT
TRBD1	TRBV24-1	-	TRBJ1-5	CATSDRSGGNQPQHF	TGTGCCACCAGTGACAGATCAGGGGGGAATCAGCCCCAGCATTTT
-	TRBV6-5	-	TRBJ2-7	CASIRTLPSYEQYF	TGTGCCAGCATTCGGACTCTGCCCTCCTACGAGCAGTACTTC
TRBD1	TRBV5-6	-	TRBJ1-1	CASSSPGTGVSTEAFF	TGTGCCAGCAGCTCCCCAGGGACAGGGGTGAGCACTGAAGCTTTCTTT
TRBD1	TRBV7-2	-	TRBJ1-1	CASSPDRVYRNTEAFF	TGTGCCAGCAGCCCGGACAGGGTCTACCGAAACACTGAAGCTTTCTTT
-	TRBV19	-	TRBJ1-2	CASKGDRGSGYTF	TGTGCCAGTAAAGGGGACCGGGGGTCGGGCTACACCTTC
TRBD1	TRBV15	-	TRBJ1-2	CATSSPGTGSLYGYTF	TGTGCCACCAGCAGTCCCGGGACAGGGTCCCTTTATGGCTACACCTTC
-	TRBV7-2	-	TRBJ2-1	CASSPNPSSGNEQFF	TGTGCCAGCAGCCCAAATCCTAGCTCTGGCAATGAGCAGTTCTTC
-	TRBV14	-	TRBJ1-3	CASSLVGNTIYF	TGTGCCAGCAGCCTCGTTGGAAACACCATATATTTT
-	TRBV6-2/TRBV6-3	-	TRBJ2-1	CASSYSSGYNEQFF	TGTGCCAGCAGTTACTCTAGCGGCTACAATGAGCAGTTCTTC
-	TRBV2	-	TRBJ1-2	CASRTGGNYGYTF	TGTGCCAGCAGGACAGGAGGTAACTATGGCTACACCTTC
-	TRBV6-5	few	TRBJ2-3	CASRLDSPSTDTQYF	TGTGCCAGCAGGCTGGACAGCCCTAGCACAGATACGCAGTATTTT
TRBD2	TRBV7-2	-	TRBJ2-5	CASSATSGKETQYF	TGTGCCAGCAGCGCGACTAGCGGTAAAGAGACCCAGTACTTC
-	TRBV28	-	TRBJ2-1	CASRRGGDQGQFF	TGTGCCAGCAGGAGAGGAGGGGATCAGGGGCAGTTCTTC
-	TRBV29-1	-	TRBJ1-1	CSVFGAGGAFF	-
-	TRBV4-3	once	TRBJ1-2	CASSQGANPNYGYTF	TGCGCCAGCAGCCAAGGGGCCAATCCTAACTATGGCTACACCTTC
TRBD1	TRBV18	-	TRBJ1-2	CASLEGAVNYGYTF	TGTGCCAGCCTTGAGGGGGCGGTGAACTATGGCTACACCTTC
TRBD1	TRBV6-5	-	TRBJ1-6	CASRPPGQGPSPLHF	TGTGCCAGCAGGCCACCGGGACAGGGCCCGTCACCCCTCCACTTT
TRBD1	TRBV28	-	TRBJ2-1	CASSRTGAGSYNEQFF	TGTGCCAGCAGCCGGACAGGGGCAGGGTCCTACAATGAGCAGTTCTTC
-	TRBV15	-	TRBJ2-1	CATSTRPTEQFF	TGTGCCACCAGCACCAGACCGACAGAGCAGTTCTTC
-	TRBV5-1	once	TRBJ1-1	CASSLQTAMNTEAFF	TGCGCCAGCAGCCTCCAGACAGCAATGAACACTGAAGCTTTCTTT
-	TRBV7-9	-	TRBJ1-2	CASSRTTNYGYTF	TGTGCCAGCAGCCGGACAACTAACTATGGCTACACCTTC
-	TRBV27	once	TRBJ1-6	CASSSTSPGHYNSPLHF	TGTGCCAGCAGTTCCACCTCCCCGGGACATTATAATTCACCCCTCCACTTT
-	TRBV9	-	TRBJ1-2	CASSTQGGLYGYTF	TGTGCCAGCAGCACTCAAGGGGGTCTCTATGGCTACACCTTC
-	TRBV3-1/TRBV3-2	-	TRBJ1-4	CASSLRGAQMEKLFF	TGTGCCAGCAGCTTAAGGGGGGCGCAGATGGAAAAACTGTTTTTT
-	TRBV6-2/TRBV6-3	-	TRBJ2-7	CASSREGGEQYF	TGTGCCAGCAGTCGGGAAGGCGGCGAGCAGTACTTC
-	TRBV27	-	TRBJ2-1	CASSLSGGSSYNEQFF	TGTGCCAGCAGTTTATCAGGGGGGAGCTCCTACAATGAGCAGTTCTTC
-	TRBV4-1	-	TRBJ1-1	CASSQADRNTEAFF	TGCGCCAGCAGCCAAGCGGACAGGAACACTGAAGCTTTCTTT
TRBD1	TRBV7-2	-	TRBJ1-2	CASSLTTGGGYTF	TGTGCCAGCAGCTTAACCACAGGGGGAGGCTACACCTTC